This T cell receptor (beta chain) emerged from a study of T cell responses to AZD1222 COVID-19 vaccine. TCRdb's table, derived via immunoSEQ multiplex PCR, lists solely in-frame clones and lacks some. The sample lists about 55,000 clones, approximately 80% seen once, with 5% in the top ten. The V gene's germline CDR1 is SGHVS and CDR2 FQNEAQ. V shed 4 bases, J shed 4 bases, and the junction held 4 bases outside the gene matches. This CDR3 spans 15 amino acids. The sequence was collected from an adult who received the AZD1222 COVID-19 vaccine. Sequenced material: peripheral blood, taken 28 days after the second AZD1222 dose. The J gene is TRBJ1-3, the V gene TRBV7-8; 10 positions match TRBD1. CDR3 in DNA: TGTGCCAGCAGCTGGGACAGGGGATCCGGAAACACCATATATTTT. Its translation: CASSWDRGSGNTIYF.